These 22 T cell receptor beta chains were sequenced from one sample in a study of control samples from healthy donors and cancer patients. Libraries were prepared by immunoSEQ multiplex PCR; TCRdb keeps only in-frame clonotypes and omits some of them. The profile shows over 100,000 clones, about 90% of them singletons. The sequencing input was blood. Receptor source: a woman in her forties or fifties in good health.

The CDR3 spells CAISRDIGVFLDEAFF. DNA of the CDR3: TGTGCCATCAGCCGCGACATTGGGGTCTTCCTAGATGAAGCTTTCTTT. The chain is built from TRBV10-3 and TRBJ1-1; D is unresolved. Germline CDR1 and CDR2: ENHRY and SYGVKD. This CDR3 has 16 amino acids. V lost 6 bases, J lost 7 bases, and 24 bases lay in between.

The chain couples TRBV13 to TRBJ1-1, with a tentative D call TRBD1 (5 bases). The CDR3 loop spans 18 amino acids. Deletions cut 1 base from V and 0 bases from J, with 18 bases between. Germline assignment: CDR1 PRHDT and CDR2 FYEKMQ (reference sequence). The DNA of the CDR3 is TGTGCCAGCAGCTTAGCTCCTCAGGGCAACCTCATGAACACTGAAGCTTTCTTT. It codes for CASSLAPQGNLMNTEAFF.

The chain combines TRBV6-1 with TRBJ1-5; D not resolved. The CDR3 spans 18 residues. Between the trimmed V and J ends, which lost 3 bases and 1 base, there was a span of 19 bases. Germline V gene lookup returns CDR1 MNHNS and CDR2 SASEGT. This CDR3 reads CASSELTGHYSSNQPQHF. The CDR3 region has the DNA TGTGCCAGCAGTGAGTTGACCGGGCACTATAGCAGCAATCAGCCCCAGCATTTT.

This chain links TRBV7-9 with TRBJ1-1; TRBD1 might be the D (5 bases). V was cut by 5 bases and J by 1 base, with 8 bases left in between. CDR1 and CDR2 from the germline V gene are SEHNR and FQNEAQ (reference sequence). This CDR3 is built from 13 residues. Written as DNA, the CDR3 is TGTGCCAGCAGCGTCGGGACGAACACTGAAGCTTTCTTT. This gives the protein CASSVGTNTEAFF.

The rearrangement links TRBV19 to TRBJ1-4, with D uncertain. V was clipped by 3 bases and J by 12 bases, with 11 bases between them. CDR3 length: 12 amino acids. Per the germline V gene, CDR1 is LNHDA and CDR2 is SQIVND (reference sequence). CDR3 residues: CASSMNAGELFF. The CDR3 nucleotides are TGTGCCAGTAGTATGAATGCCGGGGAACTGTTTTTT.

The chain uses TRBV10-3 and TRBJ1-1; 7 nucleotides match TRBD1. This CDR3 region has 16 residues. Losses at the gene ends were 0 bases for V and 4 bases for J; bases not matched to a gene: 8. CDR1 is ENHRY, CDR2 SYGVKD, per germline. Here the CDR3 DNA reads TGTGCCATCAGTGAGTCCGGGACAGTGGGTGGCACTGAAGCTTTCTTT. Translation gives CAISESGTVGGTEAFF.

The rearrangement joins TRBV2 to TRBJ2-7; D gene uncertain. The CDR3 length is 13 residues. Looked up from germline, CDR1 is SNHLY and CDR2 is FYNNEI. Trimming took 6 bases from V and 3 from J, leaving 12 bases between them. CDR3 sequence: CASSQRLVYEQYF. The CDR3 nucleotides read TGTGCCAGCAGCCAGCGCCTAGTCTACGAGCAGTACTTC.

The genes are TRBV30 and TRBJ1-1; a possible D gene is TRBD1 (5 bases). CDR1 is GTSNPN, CDR2 SVGIG, per germline (reference sequence). With 6 bases removed from V and 0 bases from J, the gap between germline ends came to 20 bases. CDR3 length: 16 residues. This CDR3 is CACRGGERQMNTEAFF. The CDR3 DNA sequence: TGTGCCTGCCGGGGGGGTGAGCGACAGATGAACACTGAAGCTTTCTTT.

This chain's CDR3 is CAPPGGVLAEAFF. The CDR3 nucleotides are TGTGCCCCCCCCGGGGGGGTGTTAGCTGAAGCTTTCTTT. V is TRBV27 and J is TRBJ1-1, with D possibly TRBD1 on 5 matching bases. The CDR3 is 13 amino acids. CDR1 and CDR2 from the germline V gene are MNHEY and SMNVEV (reference sequence). Trimming took off 11 bases at V and 6 bases at J, with 19 bases between the two ends.

Notes on this clone: Other DNA sequences within the sample encode an identical CDR3. The chain couples TRBV4-1 to TRBJ1-5, with D tentatively TRBD1 (5 bases). V was cut by 0 bases and J by 9 bases, with 18 bases left in between. There are 16 residues in the CDR3. Germline CDR1 is MGHRA and CDR2 is YSYEKL. The CDR3 reads CASSQEVGGARGPQHF. The CDR3 DNA reads TGCGCCAGCAGCCAAGAGGTCGGTGGGGCCCGCGGGCCCCAGCATTTT.

This clone has a single count. This chain uses TRBV27 with TRBJ1-1; D remains ambiguous. There are 14 residues in the CDR3. Germline V gives CDR1 MNHEY, CDR2 SMNVEV (reference sequence). The V and J ends lost 3 bases and 8 bases respectively, with 16 bases between them. CDR3 amino acids: CASSFSGGRKEAFF. The CDR3 DNA is TGTGCCAGCAGTTTCTCGGGCGGGCGGAAAGAAGCTTTCTTT.

The chain is built from TRBV5-4 and TRBJ2-5, with TRBD1 identical over 7 bases. The CDR3 consists of 15 residues. From germline, CDR1 is SGHNT and CDR2 YYREEE (reference sequence). V was clipped by 4 bases and J by 5 bases; unmatched bases: 11. The CDR3 loop is CASSRGDRVRETQYF. Here the CDR3 DNA reads TGTGCCAGCAGCCGAGGTGACAGGGTTCGGGAGACCCAGTACTTC.

DNA for the CDR3: TGCAGTGCTAGAATAGGAGATACGCAGTATTTT. It translates to CSARIGDTQYF. The V gene is TRBV20-1, the J gene TRBJ2-3; D gene unclear. The germline V gene encodes CDR1 DFQATT and CDR2 SNEGSKA (reference sequence). There are 11 residues in the CDR3. V was clipped by 2 bases and J by 5 bases, with 5 bases between them.

This CDR3 is CASSYGLQITDTQYF. CDR3 coding DNA: TGTGCCAGCAGTTACGGACTGCAAATCACAGATACGCAGTATTTT. The chain carries TRBV6-2 or TRBV6-3 and TRBJ2-3; a possible D gene is TRBD2 (5 bases). CDR1 and CDR2 (germline): MNHEY, SVGEGT. The CDR3 length is 15 residues. The V end lost 2 bases, the J end lost 2 bases, and 11 bases lay between the germline ends.

The table lists this clone with a count of one. The V gene is TRBV11-3, the J gene TRBJ2-2; 9 nucleotides agree with TRBD1. The CDR3 length is 17 residues. The V gene's germline CDR1 is SGHNT and CDR2 YENEEA. V lost 3 bases to trimming and J lost 5 bases; unmatched junction nucleotides: 10. The CDR3 here is CASSFQAGTGRTGELFF. DNA of the CDR3: TGTGCCAGCAGCTTTCAGGCCGGGACAGGGCGAACCGGGGAGCTGTTTTTT. Using reference TRBV11-3 and TRBJ2-2 for the parts outside the CDR3, the full variable domain is EAGVVQSPRYKIIEKKQPVAFWCNPISGHNTLYWYLQNLGQGPELLIRYENEEAVDDSQLPKDRFSAERLKGVDSTLKIQPAELGDSAVYLCASSFQAGTGRTGELFFGEGSRLTVL.

This chain connects TRBV5-1 to TRBJ1-2, with no clear D. V lost 0 bases, J lost 6 bases, and 21 bases lay in between. Germline CDR1 and CDR2: SGHRS and YFSETQ. The CDR3 runs to 17 residues. The CDR3 region is CASSLEIEDGFLNGYTF. As DNA, the CDR3 is TGCGCCAGCAGCTTGGAAATAGAGGACGGATTCCTTAATGGCTACACCTTC. The full variable domain, its missing parts supplied by reference TRBV5-1 and TRBJ1-2, is KAGVTQTPRYLIKTRGQQVTLSCSPISGHRSVSWYQQTPGQGLQFLFEYFSETQRNKGNFPGRFSGRQFSNSRSEMNVSTLELGDSALYLCASSLEIEDGFLNGYTFGSGTRLTVV.

Concerning this clone: Other DNA sequences in the sample encode the same CDR3. The chain is built from TRBV28 and TRBJ1-1; 9 bases map to TRBD1. CDR1 is MDHEN, CDR2 SYDVKM, per germline. The CDR3 consists of 16 residues. Germline trimming cut 1 base from V and 2 bases from J; bases unmatched to any gene: 5. Here the CDR3 reads CASSLSSGQGNTEAFF. In DNA form, the CDR3 reads TGTGCCAGCAGTTTATCGTCGGGACAGGGAAACACTGAAGCTTTCTTT.

The chain recombines TRBV6-5 with TRBJ1-6; D gene ambiguous. V was trimmed by 6 bases and J by 0 bases, leaving 9 bases between them. CDR3 length equals 15 residues. In germline, CDR1 is MNHEY, CDR2 SVGAGI. The CDR3 coding sequence is TGTGCCAGCAGACGGGAGAGCTCCTATAATTCACCCCTCCACTTT. Protein product: CASRRESSYNSPLHF.

This chain joins TRBV7-8 and TRBJ2-2, with 9 bases fitting TRBD1. The CDR3 runs 16 residues. Germline V gene sequence: CDR1 SGHVS, CDR2 FQNEAQ. Unmatched junction bases numbered 7, after V lost 4 bases and J lost 4 bases. The CDR3 sequence: CASSSRRDRATGELFF. CDR3 bases: TGTGCCAGCAGCTCCAGGCGGGACAGGGCCACCGGGGAGCTGTTTTTT.

This chain uses TRBV6-5 with TRBJ2-5, with a possible D match to TRBD2 (6 bases). Looked up from germline, CDR1 is MNHEY and CDR2 is SVGAGI. The CDR3 loop spans 13 amino acids. Trimming left V 8 bases short and J 2 bases short, with 12 bases between. CDR3 in amino acids: CASSRLEQETQYF. The DNA of the CDR3 is TGTGCCAGCTCAAGACTAGAGCAAGAGACCCAGTACTTC.

The V gene is TRBV14, the J gene TRBJ2-5, with D possibly TRBD1 on 5 matching bases. Germline CDR1 reads SGHDN; CDR2 reads FVKESK. V was clipped by 4 bases and J by 1 base, with 10 bases between them. There are 14 residues in the CDR3. DNA of the CDR3: TGTGCCAGCAGCCGGACGGACATCCAAGAGACCCAGTACTTC. The encoded protein is CASSRTDIQETQYF.

The chain employs TRBV5-1 and TRBJ1-1; tentative D call: TRBD1 (5 bases). The CDR3 runs to 16 residues. Germline assignment: CDR1 SGHRS and CDR2 YFSETQ. Trimming removed 5 bases from V and 4 bases from J, with 21 bases in between. Written as DNA, the CDR3 is TGCGCCAGCAGTTCAGGTCGTAACCGCGGGGGCACTGAAGCTTTCTTT. Protein sequence: CASSSGRNRGGTEAFF.